These 23 T cell receptor beta chains were sequenced from one sample in a study of shared clonotypes between healthy human individuals. Assay: immunoSEQ multiplex PCR; the TCRdb copy retains only in-frame clones and omits some. Of about 710,000 clones detected, around 70% appear once; the ten largest clones hold more than 1.5%. What was sequenced was memory CD4+ T cells sorted from blood. The subset is: CD45RA-negative fraction. The source of these receptors is a woman aged 25-40 years in good health.

This clone appeared once. This chain uses TRBV5-1 with TRBJ1-1; D ambiguous. From germline, CDR1 is SGHRS and CDR2 YFSETQ. With 3 bases removed from V and 1 base from J, the gap between germline ends came to 7 bases. The CDR3 is 13 residues long. The CDR3 protein is CASSSDGNTEAFF. For the CDR3, the DNA is TGCGCCAGCAGCTCGGACGGGAACACTGAAGCTTTCTTT.

J is TRBJ2-7 and V is TRBV6-5; 10 bases line up with TRBD2. With 6 bases clipped from V and 5 bases from J, the junction kept 7 bases outside the gene matches. From germline, CDR1 is MNHEY and CDR2 SVGAGI. The CDR3 covers 14 residues. Here the CDR3 DNA reads TGTGCCAGCAGCCAGCGGGAGGGTACCCACGAGCAGTACTTC. Its translation is CASSQREGTHEQYF.

V usage is TRBV6-6 and J usage is TRBJ2-2, with D unresolved. CDR1 is MNHNY and CDR2 is SVGAGI in the germline V gene (reference sequence). This CDR3 contains 15 residues. Between the trimmed V and J ends, which lost 0 bases and 5 bases, there was a span of 10 bases. For the CDR3, the DNA is TGTGCCAGCAGTTACTCGCTGTCTGGGACCGGGGAGCTGTTTTTT. This translates into CASSYSLSGTGELFF.

Details on this clone: This could be a read error, since a much larger clone is one nucleotide away. The chain joins TRBV25-1 to TRBJ2-7; D not resolved. The CDR3 extends over 11 amino acids. The germline V gene has CDR1 MGHDK and CDR2 SYGVNS. V was pared by 5 bases and J by 4 bases, with 6 bases between. The CDR3 coding sequence is TGTGCCAGCAGTCTACAGTACGAGCAGTACTTC. It yields the protein CASSLQYEQYF.

The chain uses TRBV10-1 and TRBJ2-5; D unclear. The germline CDR1 and CDR2 sequences are WNHNN and SYGVQD (reference sequence). This CDR3 region has 14 residues. Trimming shortened V by 6 bases and J by 5 bases, and 16 bases separated the two germline ends. The CDR3 DNA sequence: TGCGCCAGCAGAAGCGTTTTGTATCAGGAGACCCAGTACTTC. Its protein product is CASRSVLYQETQYF.

The rearrangement uses TRBV29-1 and TRBJ1-5; D remains ambiguous. There are 12 residues in the CDR3. From germline, CDR1 is SQVTM and CDR2 ANQGSEA. V lost 4 bases and J lost 5, with 9 bases in between. The CDR3 here is CSVGGIDQPQHF. The CDR3 DNA reads as TGCAGCGTTGGAGGGATCGATCAGCCCCAGCATTTT.

The rearrangement uses TRBV27 and TRBJ1-1; unclear D gene. The germline CDR1 and CDR2 sequences are MNHEY and SMNVEV (reference sequence). CDR3 length: 13 residues. V was pared by 6 bases and J by 4 bases, with 12 bases between. The CDR3 DNA sequence: TGTGCCAGCAGGGGGAAGGGAAGCACTGAAGCTTTCTTT. It specifies CASRGKGSTEAFF.

The chain is built from TRBV10-1 and TRBJ1-1; D is uncertain. Germline V gene sequence: CDR1 WNHNN, CDR2 SYGVQD (reference sequence). Between the trimmed V and J ends, which lost 6 bases and 1 base, there was a span of 9 bases. CDR3 length equals 13 residues. In DNA, the CDR3 is TGCGCCAGCAGCACAACAAGGAACACTGAAGCTTTCTTT. It translates to CASSTTRNTEAFF.

V is TRBV25-1 and J is TRBJ2-3; the D gene is possibly TRBD2 (6 bases). The CDR3 sequence is 15 residues long. V was shortened by 4 bases and J by 5 bases, with 16 bases between the two germline ends. Germline V CDR1 and CDR2: MGHDK, SYGVNS. This CDR3 is CASSARERVGDTQYF. The CDR3 DNA reads as TGTGCCAGCAGTGCCCGGGAGAGAGTAGGAGATACGCAGTATTTT.

The chain has TRBV6-1 and TRBJ2-3, with 9 bases lining up with TRBD2. Germline CDR1 reads MNHNS; CDR2 reads SASEGT. V was clipped by 6 bases and J by 4 bases; unmatched bases: 8. This CDR3 contains 15 residues. CDR3 nucleotide sequence: TGTGCCAGCAGCGGGACTAGCCAGAGGGCAGATACGCAGTATTTT. Translated, it gives CASSGTSQRADTQYF.

The chain recombines TRBV7-2 with TRBJ2-7; possibly TRBD1 for D (6 bases). In germline, CDR1 is SGHTA, CDR2 FQGNSA. V was cut by 6 bases and J by 2 bases, with 14 bases left in between. The length of the CDR3 is 14 residues. The CDR3 DNA reads TGTGCCAGCAGTCTACAGGGCGCGACCTACGAGCAGTACTTC. Translating gives CASSLQGATYEQYF.

The rearrangement uses TRBV2 and TRBJ1-1; D uncertain. Germline loops: CDR1 SNHLY, CDR2 FYNNEI. This CDR3 comprises 14 residues. Trimming removed 7 bases from V and 1 base from J, with 13 bases in between. The CDR3 nucleotides are TGTGCCAGCAATCGCCTTTCCCGGAACACTGAAGCTTTCTTT. Translating it yields CASNRLSRNTEAFF.

Regarding this clone: This same CDR3 is encoded by further DNA sequences in the sample. This chain joins TRBV18 and TRBJ2-1; D ambiguous. Trimming took 5 bases from V and 4 from J, leaving 6 bases between them. Germline CDR1 KGHSH, CDR2 LQKENI. There are 12 residues in the CDR3. CDR3 residues: CASSTIYNEQFF. The CDR3 nucleotides read TGTGCCAGCTCAACGATTTACAATGAGCAGTTCTTC.

The chain couples TRBV29-1 to TRBJ2-5; D possibly corresponds to TRBD2 (6 bases). V was pared by 4 bases and J by 1 base, with 10 bases between. The CDR3 runs 13 residues. Per the germline V gene, CDR1 is SQVTM and CDR2 is ANQGSEA. CDR3 nucleotides: TGCAGCGTTGGGGGGGTGGGCCAAGAGACCCAGTACTTC. Translated, it gives CSVGGVGQETQYF.

There are a few counts of this clone. The identical CDR3 is also encoded by other nucleotide sequences in the sample. The chain joins TRBV30 to TRBJ1-5, with no clear D. This CDR3 has 13 amino acids. Trimming stripped 2 bases from V and 3 bases from J, with 8 bases between. Germline V CDR1 and CDR2: GTSNPN, SVGIG (reference sequence). The CDR3 DNA sequence: TGTGCCTGGAGTCCCGGAACCAATCAGCCCCAGCATTTT. Encoded protein: CAWSPGTNQPQHF.

The chain links TRBV7-2 to TRBJ2-2; 7 nucleotides line up with TRBD2. The CDR3 consists of 16 residues. Trimming removed 6 bases from V and 0 bases from J; junction bases left unmatched: 7. The germline V gene has CDR1 SGHTA and CDR2 FQGNSA. CDR3 sequence reads: CASRKTSATNTGELFF. CDR3 coding DNA: TGTGCCAGCAGAAAAACTAGCGCAACGAACACCGGGGAGCTGTTTTTT.

The J gene is TRBJ1-5, the V gene TRBV10-1, with a possible D match to TRBD1 (6 bases). V was cut by 7 bases and J by 3 bases, with 10 bases left in between. Germline assignment: CDR1 WNHNN and CDR2 SYGVQD (reference sequence). The CDR3 runs to 13 residues. The CDR3 bases are TGCGCCAGCACACAGGGACCCAATCAGCCCCAGCATTTT. This encodes CASTQGPNQPQHF.

This clone is a singleton in its sample. The J gene is TRBJ1-2, the V gene TRBV5-4; possibly TRBD1 for D (5 bases). V was clipped by 0 bases and J by 0 bases, with 12 bases between them. There are 16 residues in the CDR3. Germline CDR1 is SGHNT and CDR2 is YYREEE (reference sequence). CDR3 sequence reads: CASSLGQKTTNYGYTF. CDR3 in DNA: TGTGCCAGCAGCTTGGGACAGAAAACTACTAACTATGGCTACACCTTC.

In this sample, this clone turned up a few times. The chain has TRBV19 and TRBJ1-5, with 8 bases aligning to TRBD1. This CDR3 region has 16 residues. The junction had 9 bases not matched to a gene; V was cut back by 6 bases and J by 2 bases. Germline V CDR1 and CDR2: LNHDA, SQIVND (reference sequence). The CDR3 DNA follows: TGTGCCAGTAGCCCCGGACAGGGCAGGGGCAATCAGCCCCAGCATTTT. It encodes CASSPGQGRGNQPQHF.

CDR3 in DNA: TGTGCCAGCAGGCTACGGGTGCGGGGGGCAGATACGCAGTATTTT. Its protein product is CASRLRVRGADTQYF. The chain links TRBV21-1 to TRBJ2-3; TRBD2, the table's D call, was not compared with the DNA. TRBV21-1 is marked as a pseudogene. The CDR3 totals 15 residues.

This chain uses TRBV29-1 with TRBJ2-1, with 11 positions matching TRBD2. Germline trimming cut 2 bases from V and 7 bases from J; bases unmatched to any gene: 7. This CDR3 contains 15 residues. The germline gives CDR1 SQVTM, CDR2 ANQGSEA. In DNA, the CDR3 is TGCAGCGTTGAAAGATTAGCGGGAGGGGGAAATGAGCAGTTCTTC. Its protein product is CSVERLAGGGNEQFF.

The rearrangement uses TRBV14 and TRBJ2-5; TRBD2 matches at 9 bases. CDR1 and CDR2 from the germline V gene are SGHDN and FVKESK. This CDR3 has 16 amino acids. The J segment lost 2 bases and the V segment lost 4 bases, leaving 8 bases of the junction unmatched. The CDR3 reads CASSLPGLAEQETQYF. CDR3 DNA: TGTGCCAGCAGCCTACCGGGACTAGCAGAACAAGAGACCCAGTACTTC. Full variable domain (rest looked up from reference TRBV14 and TRBJ2-5): EAGVTQFPSHSVIEKGQTVTLRCDPISGHDNLYWYRRVMGKEIKFLLHFVKESKQDESGMPNNRFLAERTGGTYSTLKVQPAELEDSGVYFCASSLPGLAEQETQYFGPGTRLLVL.

The V and J genes are TRBV11-2 and TRBJ2-5, with D perhaps matching TRBD2 (6 bases). The germline CDR1 and CDR2 sequences are SGHAT and FQNNGV. Trimming removed 5 bases at V and 1 base at J, with 14 bases between. CDR3 size: 15 residues. The CDR3 sequence is CASSRIAVRQETQYF. CDR3 sequence (DNA): TGTGCCAGCAGCCGGATAGCGGTACGCCAAGAGACCCAGTACTTC. The full variable domain, with the rest looked up from reference TRBV11-2 and TRBJ2-5, is EAGVAQSPRYKIIEKRQSVAFWCNPISGHATLYWYQQILGQGPKLLIQFQNNGVVDDSQLPKDRFSAERLKGVDSTLKIQPAKLEDSAVYLCASSRIAVRQETQYFGPGTRLLVL.